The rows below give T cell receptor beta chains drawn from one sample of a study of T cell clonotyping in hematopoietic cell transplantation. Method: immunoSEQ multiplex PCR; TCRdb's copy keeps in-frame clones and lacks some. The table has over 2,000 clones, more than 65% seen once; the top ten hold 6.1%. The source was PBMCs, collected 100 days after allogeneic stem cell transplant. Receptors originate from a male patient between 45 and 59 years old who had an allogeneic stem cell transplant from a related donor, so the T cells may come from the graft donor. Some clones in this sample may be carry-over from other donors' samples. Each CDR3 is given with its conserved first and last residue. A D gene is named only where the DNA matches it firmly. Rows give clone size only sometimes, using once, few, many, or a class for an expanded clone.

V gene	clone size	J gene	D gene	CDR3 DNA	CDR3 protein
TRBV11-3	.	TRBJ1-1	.	TGTGCCAGCAGCTTGAACTCGCAGCTAGAGGCTTTCTTT	CASSLNSQLEAFF
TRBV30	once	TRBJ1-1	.	TGTGCCTGGCGTATGGCGATCACTGAAGCTTTCTTT	CAWRMAITEAFF
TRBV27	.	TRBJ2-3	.	TGTGCCAGCAGTTCCACCTTCCGCACAGATACGCAGTATTTT	CASSSTFRTDTQYF
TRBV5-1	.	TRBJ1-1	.	TGCGCCAGCAGCACGCCGGGTGGGGATAACACTGAAGCTTTCTTT	CASSTPGGDNTEAFF
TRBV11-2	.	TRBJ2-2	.	TGTGCCAGCAGCCCTGGGAGCGGAACGAACACCGGGGAGCTGTTTTTT	CASSPGSGTNTGELFF
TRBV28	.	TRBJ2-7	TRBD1	TGTGCCAGCAGTTTATCGGGACAGGGCACCTACGAGCAGTACTTC	CASSLSGQGTYEQYF
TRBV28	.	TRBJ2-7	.	TGTGCCAGCAGTTTAAATCGGTACGAGCAGTACTTC	CASSLNRYEQYF
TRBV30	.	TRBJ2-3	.	TGTGCCTGGAGTTCAAGTTCGGATACGCAGTATTTT	CAWSSSSDTQYF
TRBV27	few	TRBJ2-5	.	TGTGCCAGCAGTTTACTTATGGAGACCCAGTACTTC	CASSLLMETQYF
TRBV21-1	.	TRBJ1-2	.	TGTGCCAGCAGCAAACCACCCGCAGGGAACTATGGCTACACCTTC	CASSKPPAGNYGYTF
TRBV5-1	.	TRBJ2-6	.	TGCGCCAGCAGCCTAGGGAGCTCTGGGGCCAACGTCCTGACTTTC	CASSLGSSGANVLTF
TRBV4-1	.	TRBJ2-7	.	TGCGCCAGCAGCCAGATCGTGGGGGCCTTCTACGAGCAGTACTTC	CASSQIVGAFYEQYF
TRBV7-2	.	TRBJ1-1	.	TGTGCCAGCAGCTTAGGCGGCCCGAACACTGAAGCTTTCTTT	CASSLGGPNTEAFF
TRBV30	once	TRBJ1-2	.	TGTGCCTGGGCCGTAGGCGGGGAAGAAGGCTACACCTTC	CAWAVGGEEGYTF
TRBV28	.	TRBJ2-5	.	TGTGCCAGCAGTGAAGGGGGTGCCCAAGAGACCCAGTACTTC	CASSEGGAQETQYF
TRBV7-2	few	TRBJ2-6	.	TGTGCCAGCAAGTCCCCCACCGGGTGGTCTGGGGCCAACGTCCTGACTTTC	CASKSPTGWSGANVLTF
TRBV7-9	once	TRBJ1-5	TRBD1	TGTGCCAGCAGCTTAGCGGGACAGTCACTCAATCAGCCCCAGCATTTT	CASSLAGQSLNQPQHF
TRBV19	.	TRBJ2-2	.	TGTGCCAGTACAAGGGGCGGGCCTTTGTTGGACACCGGGGAGCTGTTTTTT	CASTRGGPLLDTGELFF
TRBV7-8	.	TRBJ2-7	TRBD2	TGTGCCAGCAGCCACTCCGGGACTAGCGTCTCCTACGAGCAGTACTTC	CASSHSGTSVSYEQYF
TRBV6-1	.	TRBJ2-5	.	TGTGCCAGCACTCAGCCCCAGAGGGCCAGGGAGACCCAGTACTTC	CASTQPQRARETQYF
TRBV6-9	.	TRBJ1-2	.	TGTGCCAGCAGCACCCGGGACTCGAGCTATGGCTACACCTTC	CASSTRDSSYGYTF
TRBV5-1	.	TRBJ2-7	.	TGCGCCAGCAGCTCCCAAGCGGGTGCCTACGAGCAGTACTTC	CASSSQAGAYEQYF
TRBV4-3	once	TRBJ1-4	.	TGCGCCAGCAGCCAAGGTGTTAAGAGTGAAAAACTGTTTTTT	CASSQGVKSEKLFF
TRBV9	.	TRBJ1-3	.	TGTGCCAGCAGCGTGACGGACAATAACGTCTCTGGAAACACCATATATTTT	CASSVTDNNVSGNTIYF
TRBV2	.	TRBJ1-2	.	TGTGCCAGCAGCTTGGGCCCAGGGACCTATGGCTACACCTTC	CASSLGPGTYGYTF
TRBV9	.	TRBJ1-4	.	TGTGCCAGCAGCGTAGACGGGGCGCGGAGGGAAGAACTGTTTTTT	CASSVDGARREELFF
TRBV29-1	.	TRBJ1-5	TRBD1	TGCAGCGTGGTTGAACAGGGGGCGGCGAATCAGCCCCAGCATTTT	CSVVEQGAANQPQHF
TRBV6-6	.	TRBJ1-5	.	TGTGCCAGCAGGACCGACGGCGGTCAGCCCCAGCATTTT	CASRTDGGQPQHF
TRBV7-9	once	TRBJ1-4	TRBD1	TGTGCCAGCAGCTCTGGACAGGTGGAAAATGAAAAACTGTTTTTT	CASSSGQVENEKLFF
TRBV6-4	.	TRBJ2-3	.	TGTGCCAGCAGTGAAGTCCGCCCAACTGACAATACGCAGTATTTT	CASSEVRPTDNTQYF
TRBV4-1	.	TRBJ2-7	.	TGCGCCAGCAGCCAAGATGCGGACCAAGACAACTACGAGCAGTACTTC	CASSQDADQDNYEQYF
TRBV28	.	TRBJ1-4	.	TGTGCCAACAGTTTAGATAAGTCCGCAACTAATGAAAAACTGTTTTTT	CANSLDKSATNEKLFF
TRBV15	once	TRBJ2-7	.	TGTGCCACCAGCAGAGATTTAGCCAAGCAGTACTTC	CATSRDLAKQYF
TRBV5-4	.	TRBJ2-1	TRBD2	TGTGCCAGCAGCGACCGGAGGACTAGCGGTAACAATGAGCAGTTCTTC	CASSDRRTSGNNEQFF